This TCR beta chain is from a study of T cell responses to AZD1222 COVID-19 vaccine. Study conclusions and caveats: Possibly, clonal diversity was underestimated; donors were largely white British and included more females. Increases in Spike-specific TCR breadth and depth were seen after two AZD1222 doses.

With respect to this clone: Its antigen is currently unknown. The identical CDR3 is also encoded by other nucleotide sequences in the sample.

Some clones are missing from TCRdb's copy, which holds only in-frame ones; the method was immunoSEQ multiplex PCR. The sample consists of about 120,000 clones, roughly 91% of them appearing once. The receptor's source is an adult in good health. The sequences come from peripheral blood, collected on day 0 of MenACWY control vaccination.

CDR3 coding DNA: TGTGCCAGCAGTTTGAAGGGGAACACTGAAGCTTTCTTT. Translating gives CASSLKGNTEAFF. The genes are TRBV12-3 or TRBV12-4 and TRBJ1-1, with D uncertain. V was pared by 3 bases and J by 1 base, with 6 bases between. This CDR3 is 13 amino acids long.